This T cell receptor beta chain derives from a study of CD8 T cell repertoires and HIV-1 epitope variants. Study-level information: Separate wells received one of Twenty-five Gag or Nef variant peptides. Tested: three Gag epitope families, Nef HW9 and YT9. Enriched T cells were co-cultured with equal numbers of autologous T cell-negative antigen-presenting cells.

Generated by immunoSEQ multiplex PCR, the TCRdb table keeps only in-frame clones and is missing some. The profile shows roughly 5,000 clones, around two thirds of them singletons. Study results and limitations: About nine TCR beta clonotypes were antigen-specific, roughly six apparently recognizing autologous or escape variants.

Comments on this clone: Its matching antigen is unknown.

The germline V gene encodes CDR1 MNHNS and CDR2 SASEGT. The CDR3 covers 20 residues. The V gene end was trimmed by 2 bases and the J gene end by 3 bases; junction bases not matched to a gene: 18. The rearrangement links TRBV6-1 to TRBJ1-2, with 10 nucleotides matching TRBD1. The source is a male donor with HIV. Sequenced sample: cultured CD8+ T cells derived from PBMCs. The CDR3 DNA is TGTGCCAGCAGTGAATTCGGGGAGTTTGCGACAGGGGGCGACTACTATGGCTACACCTTC. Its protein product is CASSEFGEFATGGDYYGYTF.